The T cell receptor beta chain under discussion was sequenced for a study of blood T cell repertoires in COVID-19. The germline CDR1 and CDR2 sequences are MNHNY and SVGAGI (reference sequence). With 6 bases clipped from V and 6 bases from J, the junction kept 14 bases outside the gene matches. The CDR3 length is 16 residues. How the authors handled the data: Estimation of nucleated cell counts relied on the amplification of reference gene primers. Generated by immunoSEQ multiplex PCR, the TCRdb table keeps only in-frame clones and is missing some. V and J calls and clone size come straight from that table; D and trimming were deduced from the DNA. The data hold some 240,000 clones, with around 90% observed a single time.

The sample consisted of peripheral blood. This receptor was taken from a man aged 55-75 years who had recovered from COVID-19. The V call is TRBV6-6, the J call TRBJ1-1; TRBD1 matches 9 bases. The CDR3 spells CASRKQGARESAEAFF. CDR3 coding DNA: TGTGCCAGCAGAAAACAGGGGGCGCGGGAAAGTGCTGAAGCTTTCTTT.